The clone carrying this TCR beta chain was seen once. There are 16 residues in the CDR3. From germline, CDR1 is SGHTA and CDR2 FQGNSA. Trimming left V 6 bases short and J 1 base short, with 18 bases between. The data originate from a study of T cell responses to AZD1222 COVID-19 vaccine. The assay was immunoSEQ multiplex PCR, and TCRdb's table has in-frame clones only and misses some. The sample records about 150,000 clones, more than 90% being singletons. The rearrangement links TRBV7-2 to TRBJ1-1, with D possibly matching TRBD1 (6 bases). This receptor was obtained from an adult who received the AZD1222 COVID-19 vaccine. The sequencing used peripheral blood, collected 28 days after the second AZD1222 dose. The CDR3 DNA sequence: TGTGCCAGCAGGCGTGAAAAGGAGACAGGGAACACTGAAGCTTTCTTT. Translated: CASRREKETGNTEAFF.